This entry lists 16 T cell receptor beta chains sequenced from one sample in a study of shared clonotypes between healthy human individuals. Using immunoSEQ multiplex PCR, the repertoire was profiled, and TCRdb retains in-frame clones only, with some absent. The sample consists of approximately 330,000 clones, 73% of them appearing once. Material for sequencing was memory CD4+ T cells sorted from blood. Subset given: CD45RA-negative fraction. The receptor set was obtained from a man aged 25-45 years in good health.

The rearrangement uses TRBV19 and TRBJ1-5; D might be TRBD1 (6 bases). The germline V gene has CDR1 LNHDA and CDR2 SQIVND (reference sequence). The CDR3 sequence is 15 residues long. V was shortened by 7 bases and J by 3 bases, with 16 bases between the two germline ends. The CDR3 coding sequence is TGTGCCAGTACGTACAGGGAGATCTACAATCAGCCCCAGCATTTT. Protein: CASTYREIYNQPQHF.

Comments on this clone: This sequence may be a read error, since a much larger clone differs from it by one base. The chain couples TRBV7-2 to TRBJ2-7, with D unclear. Germline V gene data show CDR1 as SGHTA and CDR2 as FQGNSA. CDR3 length equals 13 residues. V was pared by 5 bases and J by 0 bases, with 8 bases between. CDR3 nucleotides: TGTGCCAGCAGCCTACAGAGCTCCTACGAGCAGTACTTC. It yields the protein CASSLQSSYEQYF. The full variable domain, in which reference TRBV7-2 and TRBJ2-7 provide the parts outside the CDR3, is GAGVSQSPSNKVTEKGKDVELRCDPISGHTALYWYRQSLGQGLEFLIYFQGNSAPDKSGLPSDRFSAERTGGSVSTLTIQRTQQEDSAVYLCASSLQSSYEQYFGPGTRLTVT.

The chain joins TRBV7-8 to TRBJ1-1, with D unclear. This CDR3 comprises 14 residues. Germline values: CDR1 SGHVS, CDR2 FQNEAQ. V gave up 0 bases and J gave up 1 base, with 6 bases separating them. In DNA, the CDR3 is TGTGCCAGCAGCTTAGCGGGCCCGAACACTGAAGCTTTCTTT. Protein: CASSLAGPNTEAFF.

The sample holds a few counts of this clone. V usage is TRBV5-1 and J usage is TRBJ2-1; the match to TRBD2 covers 9 bases. With V trimmed by 4 bases and J by 5 bases, 7 bases remained unmatched. The germline V gene encodes CDR1 SGHRS and CDR2 YFSETQ. This CDR3 region has 15 residues. The chain's CDR3 is CASSTLTSGHNEQFF. The CDR3 region has the DNA TGCGCCAGCAGCACCCTGACTAGCGGTCACAATGAGCAGTTCTTC.

This clone occurred many times. V and J are TRBV7-9 and TRBJ2-4; 7 bases are a match to TRBD1. The germline CDR1 and CDR2 sequences are SEHNR and FQNEAQ (reference sequence). CDR3 length equals 19 residues. With V trimmed by 9 bases and J by 0 bases, 20 bases remained unmatched. CDR3: CASTYDVLGQSRAKNIQYF. In DNA form, the CDR3 reads TGTGCCAGTACCTATGACGTTTTGGGACAGTCTAGAGCCAAAAACATTCAGTACTTC.

J is TRBJ1-4 and V is TRBV5-1, with D perhaps TRBD1 (5 bases). Per the germline V gene, CDR1 is SGHRS and CDR2 is YFSETQ. V was trimmed by 4 bases and J by 10 bases, leaving 20 bases between them. The CDR3 has 15 amino acids. This chain's CDR3 is CASSTVGQDPGKLFF. CDR3 nucleotide sequence: TGCGCCAGCAGCACGGTGGGGCAGGACCCTGGAAAACTGTTTTTT. The full variable domain, in which reference TRBV5-1 and TRBJ1-4 provide the parts outside the CDR3, is KAGVTQTPRYLIKTRGQQVTLSCSPISGHRSVSWYQQTPGQGLQFLFEYFSETQRNKGNFPGRFSGRQFSNSRSEMNVSTLELGDSALYLCASSTVGQDPGKLFFGSGTQLSVL.

In its sample, this clone was seen a few times. The V gene is TRBV18, the J gene TRBJ1-1, with D possibly being TRBD1 (6 bases). V shed 3 bases and J shed 3 bases, with 14 bases lying between them. Germline lookup yields CDR1 KGHSH and CDR2 LQKENI. The CDR3 is made up of 15 amino acids. CDR3 residues: CASSPVQGSDTEAFF. CDR3 nucleotides: TGTGCCAGCTCACCCGTACAGGGTAGTGACACTGAAGCTTTCTTT.

The chain combines TRBV5-1 with TRBJ2-7, with 9 bases that match TRBD2. This CDR3 is built from 14 residues. The J segment lost 6 bases and the V segment lost 4 bases, leaving 8 bases of the junction unmatched. Germline CDR1 SGHRS, CDR2 YFSETQ. CDR3 DNA: TGCGCCAGCAGCGTGGGACTAGCAGACGTCGAGCAGTACTTC. It specifies CASSVGLADVEQYF.

J is TRBJ1-5 and V is TRBV27; unclear D gene. Trimming removed 6 bases at V and 7 bases at J, with 19 bases between. Germline lookup yields CDR1 MNHEY and CDR2 SMNVEV (reference sequence). The CDR3 sequence is 15 residues long. CDR3 DNA: TGTGCCAGCAGCACCGCACGAGGGTTAGGGCAGCCCCAGCATTTT. Protein sequence: CASSTARGLGQPQHF.

The V gene is TRBV4-1, the J gene TRBJ1-5; no clear D gene. Between the trimmed V and J ends, which lost 2 bases and 0 bases, there was a span of 5 bases. CDR1 and CDR2 (germline): MGHRA, YSYEKL. The CDR3 loop spans 14 amino acids. The CDR3: CASSQSYSNQPQHF. The CDR3 bases are TGCGCCAGCAGCCAATCCTATAGCAATCAGCCCCAGCATTTT.

There are many counts of this clone. The rearrangement links TRBV18 to TRBJ1-1; TRBD1 is a possible D gene (6 bases). From germline, CDR1 is KGHSH and CDR2 LQKENI. The CDR3 length is 14 residues. V was clipped by 3 bases and J by 7 bases, with 15 bases between them. In DNA, the CDR3 is TGTGCCAGCTCACCTTATGAACAGGGCGTTGAAGCTTTCTTT. Its translation is CASSPYEQGVEAFF.

This chain connects TRBV5-8 to TRBJ2-7; 12 nucleotides match TRBD2. Germline CDR1 SGHTS, CDR2 YDEGEE. The CDR3 runs to 14 residues. V trimming: 4 bases; J trimming: 5 bases; junction bases outside the gene matches: 4. DNA of the CDR3: TGTGCCAGCAGCCGACTAGCGGGAGTCGACGAGCAGTACTTC. Translation gives CASSRLAGVDEQYF.

This clone was found many times. The chain employs TRBV28 and TRBJ1-2; D might be TRBD1 (5 bases). The germline gives CDR1 MDHEN, CDR2 SYDVKM. The germline V and J ends were trimmed by 3 bases and 4 bases, with 12 bases remaining between them. The CDR3 contains 14 residues. The CDR3 here is CASSFGGAGYGYTF. The CDR3, as DNA: TGTGCCAGCAGTTTCGGCGGGGCCGGCTATGGCTACACCTTC.

The rearrangement links TRBV2 to TRBJ1-2; D may be TRBD1 (5 bases). CDR3 length: 14 residues. V lost 8 bases and J lost 8, with 21 bases in between. Per the germline V gene, CDR1 is SNHLY and CDR2 is FYNNEI. CDR3 sequence (DNA): TGTGCCAGCTTCTCGGGACCACCCGTTGGCGGCTACACCTTC. It is translated as CASFSGPPVGGYTF. The complete variable domain, with remaining parts taken from reference TRBV2 and TRBJ1-2, reads EPEVTQTPSHQVTQMGQEVILRCVPISNHLYFYWYRQILGQKVEFLVSFYNNEISEKSEIFDDQFSVERPDGSNFTLKIRSTKLEDSAMYFCASFSGPPVGGYTFGSGTRLTVV.

The V gene is TRBV2, the J gene TRBJ2-4; tentatively, D is TRBD2 (6 bases). The CDR3 covers 15 residues. Trimming removed 6 bases from V and 7 bases from J, with 19 bases in between. Germline V gene data show CDR1 as SNHLY and CDR2 as FYNNEI. This chain's CDR3 is CASRRPGTLRNIQYF. DNA for the CDR3: TGTGCCAGCAGGCGCCCCGGGACTTTGAGGAACATTCAGTACTTC. The whole variable domain, remainder taken from reference TRBV2 and TRBJ2-4, is EPEVTQTPSHQVTQMGQEVILRCVPISNHLYFYWYRQILGQKVEFLVSFYNNEISEKSEIFDDQFSVERPDGSNFTLKIRSTKLEDSAMYFCASRRPGTLRNIQYFGAGTRLSVL.

The J gene is TRBJ2-7, the V gene TRBV27; 7 positions match TRBD1. CDR3 length equals 15 residues. J was trimmed by 2 bases and V by 7 bases; bases with no gene match: 11. Germline V CDR1 and CDR2: MNHEY, SMNVEV (reference sequence). CDR3 sequence: CASKISGGAPYEQYF. The CDR3 DNA is TGTGCCAGCAAGATCTCAGGGGGAGCCCCCTACGAGCAGTACTTC.